These 5 T cell receptor beta chains came from one sample sequenced in a study of blood T cells in healthy people across ages (dated by TCRdb to between 2015 and 2017). Libraries were made using 5' RACE. For sequencing, an Illumina HiSeq 2500 was employed. A second about 7 to 11 cycle PCR used a sample-barcoded 5' primer and a J-beta primer mix. The public reads were reanalyzed by TCRdb: fastp trimming at Q25, MiXCR alignment, in-frame beta chains only. Rows with a matching CDR3 protein are joined into one entry that keeps the most common DNA and genes. The sample contains more than 1.4 million distinct CDR3 sequences, approximately 42% of them found a single time. In total, the top ten clones hold 7.9% of the sample. The sequencing input was blood. These receptors all stem from a woman aged 18-29 years in good health.

The CDR3 spells CASSESAMNTEAFF. As DNA, the CDR3 is TGTGCCAGCAGTGAAAGCGCCATGAACACTGAAGCTTTCTTT. The gene calls are TRBV25-1 and TRBJ1-1; no firm D call. The CDR3 loop spans 14 amino acids. Germline values: CDR1 MGHDK, CDR2 SYGVNS. The germline V and J ends were trimmed by 2 bases and 0 bases, with 7 bases remaining between them.

This chain connects TRBV2 to TRBJ2-2; D possibly corresponds to TRBD1 (7 bases). CDR3 size: 16 residues. Germline CDR1 and CDR2: SNHLY and FYNNEI. The ends were cut back, 6 bases at V and 5 bases at J, with 19 bases in the middle. The CDR3 here is CASSPLDRAGTGELFF. The CDR3, as DNA: TGTGCCAGCAGCCCCCTAGACAGGGCGGGAACCGGGGAGCTGTTTTTT.

The genes are TRBV6-5 and TRBJ1-1; D is possibly TRBD1 (6 bases). V was trimmed by 2 bases and J by 7 bases, leaving 11 bases between them. The CDR3 runs 13 residues. Germline CDR1 and CDR2: MNHEY and SVGAGI. The CDR3 nucleotides are TGTGCCAGCAGTTACCCAGGGGTAGGTGAAGCTTTCTTT. Translated: CASSYPGVGEAFF.

This clonotype came up a few times. CDR3 bases: TGTGCCAGCAGTTACACAGGGGCCTACGAGCAGTACTTC. Amino acid sequence: CASSYTGAYEQYF. This chain joins TRBV6-2 or TRBV6-3 and TRBJ2-7; 7 bases agree with TRBD1. V trimming: 2 bases; J trimming: 2 bases; junction bases outside the gene matches: 0. The germline CDR1 and CDR2 sequences are MNHEY and SVGEGT. This CDR3 comprises 13 residues.

This clonotype showed up just a few times. J is TRBJ2-5 and V is TRBV4-1; D uncertain. CDR1 is MGHRA and CDR2 is YSYEKL in the germline V gene. This CDR3 is built from 15 residues. The ends were cut back, 0 bases at V and 2 bases at J, with 10 bases in the middle. The CDR3 DNA reads TGCGCCAGCAGCCAAGATGCTACGGTGCAAGAGACCCAGTACTTC. Protein sequence: CASSQDATVQETQYF.